The source of this T cell receptor (beta chain) is a study of T cells in Graves' hyperthyroidism and ophthalmopathy. Whole-study findings and limits: Most clonotypes expanded in the thyroid (above 0.001) were also present in blood.

Germline-derived CDR1 and CDR2 are GTSNPN and SVGIG (reference sequence). V lost 7 bases and J 6 bases, leaving 13 bases between the germline ends. The CDR3 is 12 residues long. Out of roughly 10 ml of fresh peripheral blood came the PBMCs. It was RNA transcripts that yielded the amplified TCR beta CDR3 regions. The HTBI primer set drove a first-round RT-PCR of the TCR CDR3. TCRdb used MiXCR to reprocess the multiplex PCR reads, holding one entry per CDR3 protein. The table shows hundreds of thousands of distinct CDR3 sequences, with about 20% occurring only once. A note on this clonotype: Its antigen is undetermined.

The gene calls are TRBV30 and TRBJ2-1; D possibly matches TRBD1 or TRBD2 (5 bases each). Sequenced sample: blood. This clonotype originated in a man aged 35-49 years with Graves' ophthalmopathy. CDR3 region: CAYPGPGNEQFF. In DNA form, the CDR3 reads TGTGCCTACCCGGGGCCAGGCAATGAGCAGTTCTTC. The variable domain in full, with the rest retrieved from reference TRBV30 and TRBJ2-1, is SQTIHQWPATLVQPVGSPLSLECTVEGTSNPNLYWYRQAAGRGLQLLFYSVGIGQISSEVPQNLSASRPQDRQFILSSKKLLLSDSGFYLCAYPGPGNEQFFGPGTRLTVL.